The 17 T cell receptor beta chains listed next were all sequenced from one sample in a study of CD8+CD57+ T cells in acquired aplastic anemia. Sequencing involved patients with CD8+CD57+ cell expansion previously shown by flow cytometry. The template used for profiling TCR beta VDJ and CDR3 was genomic DNA. TCRdb redid the calling of the reads with MiXCR, one entry per CDR3 protein. The sample shows some 180,000 distinct CDR3 sequences, roughly 60% of them seen only once. The specimen was sorted CD4+, CD8+, or CD8+CD57+ T cells (not recorded which) from PBMCs. All receptors come from a human donor with aplastic anemia.

There are many counts of this clonotype. This chain joins TRBV6-5 and TRBJ2-2, with unresolved D. The CDR3 has 17 amino acids. Deletions cut 0 bases from V and 0 bases from J, with 11 bases between. The germline V gene has CDR1 MNHEY and CDR2 SVGAGI. CDR3 DNA: TGTGCCAGCAGTTACTCCTGGACGTACCCGAACACCGGGGAGCTGTTTTTT. Protein sequence: CASSYSWTYPNTGELFF.

The chain has TRBV5-1 and TRBJ2-7; D might be TRBD2 (6 bases). Germline values: CDR1 SGHRS, CDR2 YFSETQ. Trimming pared 6 bases from V and 6 bases from J, leaving 22 bases between. The CDR3 is 15 amino acids. This chain's CDR3 is CASNVTSLNLGEQYF. The CDR3 region has the DNA TGCGCCAGCAACGTGACTAGTTTAAACTTGGGCGAGCAGTACTTC.

The CDR3 DNA reads as TGCGCCAGCAGCTTGGCTAAGGGACTGGGGAATTCACCCCTCCACTTT. This sequence encodes CASSLAKGLGNSPLHF. The V call is TRBV5-1, the J call TRBJ1-6; weak D call: TRBD1 (5 bases). There are 16 residues in the CDR3. Germline CDR1 and CDR2: SGHRS and YFSETQ. Trimming pared 0 bases from V and 7 bases from J, leaving 14 bases between.

On this clonotype: This may stem from a read error, because a much larger clone lies one nucleotide away. The chain couples TRBV12-5 to TRBJ2-3, with TRBD1 matching 9 bases. The germline gives CDR1 LGHNT, CDR2 FRNRAP. The CDR3 totals 17 residues. V shed 2 bases, J shed 6 bases, and the junction held 12 bases outside the gene matches. The chain's CDR3 is CASGLSEPGQGPDTQYF. CDR3 in DNA: TGTGCTAGTGGTTTGTCTGAACCGGGACAGGGACCGGATACGCAGTATTTT.

The chain carries TRBV9 and TRBJ1-2, with D unresolved. The CDR3 runs 14 residues. Germline V lookup: CDR1 SGDLS, CDR2 YYNGEE. Trimming removed 5 bases at V and 0 bases at J, with 11 bases between. CDR3 in DNA: TGTGCCAGCAGTACGGACGGTTCTAACTATGGCTACACCTTC. This translates into CASSTDGSNYGYTF.

The chain joins TRBV7-9 to TRBJ1-6, with TRBD1 identical over 10 bases. J lost 13 bases, V lost 5 bases, and 11 bases had no gene match. Germline V CDR1 and CDR2: SEHNR, FQNEAQ (reference sequence). The CDR3 runs to 15 residues. DNA of the CDR3: TGTGCCAGCAGCAACAAGACAGGGGGCTATAGCCCCCTCCACTTT. Its protein product is CASSNKTGGYSPLHF.

The chain links TRBV7-2 to TRBJ2-5; 7 nucleotides agree with TRBD1. CDR3 length equals 15 residues. From germline, CDR1 is SGHTA and CDR2 FQGNSA. J lost 1 base, V lost 3 bases, and 5 bases had no gene match. In DNA form, the CDR3 reads TGTGCCAGCAGCTTCCATAGGGGGCCCCAAGAGACCCAGTACTTC. It translates to CASSFHRGPQETQYF.

Concerning this clonotype itself: A much larger clone is a single base away; this may be a read error. The genes are TRBV6-1 and TRBJ2-7; tentatively, D is TRBD1 (6 bases). CDR1 is MNHNS and CDR2 is SASEGT in the germline V gene. V lost 1 base to trimming and J lost 3 bases, with 16 bases between them. This CDR3 contains 16 residues. In nucleotides, the CDR3 is TGTGCCAGCAGTGAAGAACCCGGGACATGGTTCTACGAGCAGTACTTC. This sequence encodes CASSEEPGTWFYEQYF.

This clonotype was counted a few times. The chain joins TRBV9 to TRBJ2-3, with 9 bases that match TRBD1. V trimming: 2 bases; J trimming: 0 bases; junction bases outside the gene matches: 1. There are 15 residues in the CDR3. Germline V gene data show CDR1 as SGDLS and CDR2 as YYNGEE. CDR3 in DNA: TGTGCCAGCAGCGTGGACAGGGGAAGCACAGATACGCAGTATTTT. Translated: CASSVDRGSTDTQYF.

This clonotype was recorded only once. This sequence joins TRBV7-3 and TRBJ1-1, with D unresolved. Germline V gene lookup returns CDR1 SGHTA and CDR2 FQGTGA. V was clipped by 3 bases and J by 5 bases, with 16 bases between them. The CDR3 loop spans 15 amino acids. CDR3 sequence reads: CASSLVPGGETEAFF. The CDR3 coding sequence is TGTGCCAGCAGCTTGGTTCCGGGTGGAGAGACTGAAGCTTTCTTT.

CDR3 loop: CASSPGGAKLFF. DNA for the CDR3: TGTGCCAGCAGCCCAGGTGGGGCGAAACTGTTTTTT. This chain links TRBV25-1 with TRBJ1-4; perhaps TRBD1 as D (5 bases). The length of the CDR3 is 12 residues. V dropped 6 bases and J dropped 11 bases, with 13 bases sitting between them. The germline V gene encodes CDR1 MGHDK and CDR2 SYGVNS. Looking up the rest from reference TRBV25-1 and TRBJ1-4 gives the full variable domain: EADIYQTPRYLVIGTGKKITLECSQTMGHDKMYWYQQDPGMELHLIHYSYGVNSTEKGDLSSESTVSRIRTEHFPLTLESARPSHTSQYLCASSPGGAKLFFGSGTQLSVL.

The chain has TRBV7-9 and TRBJ1-2; TRBD1 is a possible D gene (5 bases). Germline V gene lookup returns CDR1 SEHNR and CDR2 FQNEAQ (reference sequence). CDR3 size: 19 residues. The V gene lost 1 base and the J gene lost 2 bases, with 23 bases spanning the gap. DNA for the CDR3: TGTGCCAGCAGCTTAGGCGGGGGGTTTACCTCTGGGGCCAACTATGGCTACACCTTC. Its protein product is CASSLGGGFTSGANYGYTF. The full variable domain, with the rest looked up from reference TRBV7-9 and TRBJ1-2, is DTGVSQNPRHKITKRGQNVTFRCDPISEHNRLYWYRQTLGQGPEFLTYFQNEAQLEKSRLLSDRFSAERPKGSFSTLEIQRTEQGDSAMYLCASSLGGGFTSGANYGYTFGSGTRLTVV.

The V and J genes are TRBV18 and TRBJ1-6, with D perhaps matching TRBD1 (5 bases). Germline loops: CDR1 KGHSH, CDR2 LQKENI. Trimming took 2 bases from V and 6 from J, leaving 11 bases between them. This CDR3 contains 15 residues. The CDR3 DNA reads as TGTGCCAGCTCACCATCAGAAAGGGGTAATTCACCCCTCCACTTT. Encoded protein: CASSPSERGNSPLHF.

This clonotype came up many times. This CDR3 is CASSRGQGLGETQYF. Written as DNA, the CDR3 is TGTGCCAGTAGTAGGGGACAGGGGTTGGGAGAGACCCAGTACTTC. The rearrangement links TRBV19 to TRBJ2-5; TRBD1 matches at 10 bases. The CDR3 loop spans 15 amino acids. Germline V gene lookup returns CDR1 LNHDA and CDR2 SQIVND (reference sequence). The V gene end was trimmed by 4 bases and the J gene end by 4 bases; junction bases not matched to a gene: 6.

V gene TRBV5-4 combines with J gene TRBJ1-1; D unresolved. Germline V gene lookup returns CDR1 SGHNT and CDR2 YYREEE (reference sequence). Trimming took 5 bases from V and 8 from J, leaving 10 bases between them. The CDR3 runs to 11 residues. DNA of the CDR3: TGTGCCAGCAGGGGCTCGGGGGAAGCTTTCTTT. It encodes CASRGSGEAFF. The full variable domain, in which reference TRBV5-4 and TRBJ1-1 provide the parts outside the CDR3, is ETGVTQSPTHLIKTRGQQVTLRCSSQSGHNTVSWYQQALGQGPQFIFQYYREEENGRGNFPPRFSGLQFPNYSSELNVNALELDDSALYLCASRGSGEAFFGQGTRLTVV.

This clonotype was recorded a few times. The rearrangement uses TRBV3-1 and TRBJ2-7; the D is unclear. Germline CDR1 LGHDT, CDR2 YNNKEL (reference sequence). Between the trimmed V and J ends, which lost 0 bases and 3 bases, there was a span of 9 bases. The CDR3 is 14 residues long. CDR3 loop: CASSQDNRDYEQYF. The CDR3 nucleotides read TGTGCCAGCAGCCAAGATAACAGAGACTACGAGCAGTACTTC.

This clonotype was found once. The chain couples TRBV9 to TRBJ1-1; no definite D call. Trimming shortened V by 4 bases and J by 3 bases, and 7 bases separated the two germline ends. The CDR3 is made up of 12 amino acids. CDR1 is SGDLS and CDR2 is YYNGEE in the germline V gene. CDR3 nucleotide sequence: TGTGCCAGCAGCCGGGCGGACACTGAAGCTTTCTTT. Its protein product is CASSRADTEAFF.